This T cell receptor (beta chain) was captured in a study of technical replicates of blood from a few donors. TCRdb's table, derived via immunoSEQ multiplex PCR, lists solely in-frame clones and lacks some. Of roughly 80,000 clones listed, 85% to 95% are singletons. Germline lookup yields CDR1 ENHRY and CDR2 SYGVKD. This CDR3 contains 14 residues. Trimming removed 2 bases from V and 2 bases from J, with 10 bases in between. Sequencing was done on a sample of T cells isolated from PBMCs. This receptor was taken from a human donor in good health. The V gene is TRBV10-3, the J gene TRBJ2-7; a possible D gene is TRBD2 (5 bases). CDR3 in amino acids: CAISEEDSPYEQYF. CDR3 DNA: TGTGCCATCAGTGAGGAGGACTCCCCCTACGAGCAGTACTTC.